The present T cell receptor (beta chain) was sequenced within a study of T cell repertoires in cytomegalovirus infection (dated 2019 in TCRdb). For the study in its entirety: Alongside well-studied HLA-B-restricted epitopes, the peptide stimulations were aimed at recently identified HLA-C-restricted CMV epitopes, whose presentation resists viral immunomodulation. Donor HLA type was relevant to the analysis, as public TCR beta signatures indicated carriage of CMV infection together with the matching HLA type.

The run used an Illumina HiSeq 1500. The public reads were reprocessed in TCRdb via fastp at Q25 and MiXCR, keeping in-frame beta chains. Records with the same CDR3 protein are collapsed into one entry carrying the most frequent genes and DNA. The sample table shows just under 500,000 distinct CDR3 sequences, and more than 30% are seen once. The ten largest clones take up 15% to 20% of the sample. As for this clonotype: Its antigen has not been determined. It has no much larger one-base neighbor in the sample; base qualities were not kept.

The sample's treatment or condition label, decoded: in vitro stimulation with specific CMV peptide epitopes to enrich CMV-specific T cells. The germline V gene supplies CDR1 KGHDR and CDR2 SFDVKD. Clipping removes 3 bases from V and 6 bases from J, with 5 as the unmatched junction base count. From its cysteine to its phenylalanine, the CDR3 spans 15 amino acids. The sequence is cut down to CDR3 DNA, 45 bases in frame from base 1. Study-wide findings and limitations: In both this cohort and an independent cohort of several hundred donors, the cumulative frequency of public TCR beta family members distinguished carriers of CMV infection plus the relevant HLA type. The ex vivo response was dominated by HLA-C-restricted CMV-specific TCR beta clonotypes, which also provided the single most frequent clonotype in two of eight donors.

This TCR derives from a human donor in good health (CMV status not recorded). Some clones in this sample may be carry-over from other donors' samples. Sequencing used cultured PBMCs, obtained from culture after CMV antigen stimulation. Rearrangement joined TRBV24-1 to TRBJ2-3, with 10 junctional bases fitting TRBD2. The CDR3 is CATSDTSGIWDTQYF. The DNA sequence is given as TGTGCCACCAGTGATACTAGCGGGATCTGGGATACGCAGTATTTT.